Reported below is one TCR beta chain. No antigen is known for it. The table came from immunoSEQ multiplex PCR; TCRdb's copy has only in-frame clones and leaves some out. The sample includes about 26,000 clones, approximately 85% of them seen just once. The V gene end was trimmed by 2 bases and the J gene end by 3 bases; junction bases not matched to a gene: 5. The CDR3 is made up of 15 amino acids. The germline CDR1 and CDR2 sequences are SGDLS and YYNGEE. The sample originates from a study of lymphopenia after photon versus proton radiotherapy. Findings of the study overall: Under photons, naive T cells and diversity fell while effector/memory populations rose. A bigger post-nadir fall in TCR diversity correlated inversely with survival time in deceased patients. Post-nadir diversity loss with photons came from oligoclonal expansion, particularly CD8+ Temra cells.

The material was peripheral blood, obtained from a patient treated with photon-based radiotherapy. This sequence joins TRBV9 and TRBJ2-3; 8 nucleotides match TRBD2. The origin of this receptor is a young man with gastric cancer. CDR3 nucleotides: TGTGCCAGCAGCGTCTTGGGACTAGGGACAGATACGCAGTATTTT. Amino acids: CASSVLGLGTDTQYF.